The text below deals with one TCR beta chain. Its target is unknown. The data originate from a study of cytomegalovirus exposure and HLA in healthy donors. The overall study: Early on, a data release was issued that held 80 million or so unique TCRs from HLA-typed donors.

The study, taken as a whole, reports: For presence/absence analyses, sequencing depth was assumed to be roughly uniform across donors. In an earlier analysis, about 87% or about 30%: the productive usage of most TCR beta V segments.

The study ran its PCR with 60 Vbeta and 13 Jbeta primers. The protocol was immunoSEQ multiplex PCR, while the TCRdb copy is restricted to in-frame clones and leaves out a portion. The sample consists of approximately 150,000 clones, over 65% of them appearing once. Nominally healthy donors were sampled, though unrecorded immune exposures were likely. The sequenced material came from PBMCs. The clonotype comes from a woman aged 25 to 39 in good health and CMV-seropositive.

The CDR3 region is CASKFPGGSYNEQFF. CDR3 coding DNA: TGTGCCAGCAAGTTCCCGGGAGGTTCGTACAATGAGCAGTTCTTC. The V gene is TRBV27, the J gene TRBJ2-1, with 7 bases aligning to TRBD2. Germline loops: CDR1 MNHEY, CDR2 SMNVEV (reference sequence). The CDR3 length is 15 residues. Trimming at V came to 7 bases and at J to 4 bases, leaving 10 bases not matched to a gene.